A selection of T cell receptor beta chains follows, all from one sample in a study of human T cells and chemical hapten exposure. TCRdb used MiXCR to reprocess the RACE reads, holding one entry per CDR3 protein. The table records 84,000 or so distinct CDR3 sequences, about 9% of them present only once. Sequenced material: whole blood, taken in connection with sensitization to the hapten diphenylcyclopropenone (DPC). The source is a man between 40 and 49 years old with alopecia areata. Some clones in this sample may be carry-over from other donors' samples. Each CDR3 is given with its conserved first and last residue.

j_call v_call cdr3_aa
TRBJ1-2 TRBV28 CASRGTGGYGYTF
TRBJ1-2 TRBV21-1 CASRQIRTGDYGYTF
TRBJ2-3 TRBV9 CASSVGSDTQYF
TRBJ1-2 TRBV28 CASSSRNLNYGYTF
TRBJ2-2 TRBV20-1 CSARFANTGELFF
TRBJ2-1 TRBV29-1 CSVITTGYGEQFF
TRBJ2-1 TRBV6-2/TRBV6-3 CASSDGLVNGIQFF
TRBJ2-1 TRBV27 CASIPPGGTYNEQFF
TRBJ1-1 TRBV12-3/TRBV12-4 CASSLTNTEAFF
TRBJ2-3 TRBV12-3/TRBV12-4 CASSLAAGATDTQYF
TRBJ2-3 TRBV6-6 CASRPPVWTSTDTQYF
TRBJ1-5 TRBV6-2/TRBV6-3 CASSLDEGNNQPQHF
TRBJ1-2 TRBV30 CAWSAGVFLYGYTF
TRBJ2-1 TRBV7-9 CATPGQGKGYNEQFF
TRBJ2-1 TRBV14 CASSQVGDWYNEQFF
TRBJ2-3 TRBV12-3/TRBV12-4 CASRGSIWTDTQYF
TRBJ2-3 TRBV30 CAWSVQGTSTDTQYF
TRBJ2-1 TRBV18 CASSRARGRGYNEQFF
TRBJ2-6 TRBV5-1 CASSLMALSGANVLTF
TRBJ2-3 TRBV6-1 CASSARDRSTDTQYF
TRBJ2-3 TRBV27 CASSFGRGTDTQYF
TRBJ2-1 TRBV14 CASSQRTASNEQFF
TRBJ1-2 TRBV5-4 CASSSITDRLYGYTF
TRBJ2-5 TRBV7-9 CASSLNQGQETQYF
TRBJ2-2 TRBV11-2 CASSLTMGTGELFF
TRBJ1-1 TRBV6-4 CASRKEVQNTEAFF
TRBJ2-2 TRBV4-2 CASSQGSWSDTGELFF
TRBJ2-6 TRBV19 CASSEDPVTNVLTF
TRBJ1-1 TRBV6-5 CASSYRVLPLGEAFF
TRBJ2-6 TRBV2 CASRTGVHSGANVLTF
TRBJ2-7 TRBV27 CASSLLSGEQYF
TRBJ2-2 TRBV29-1 CSAPAGTGTGELFF
TRBJ1-1 TRBV5-4 CASTPGQGRTEAFF
TRBJ2-5 TRBV2 CALGQQETQYF
TRBJ2-1 TRBV7-9 CASTDTGLASYNEQFF
TRBJ1-5 TRBV6-1 CASRLTNSNQPQHF
TRBJ2-7 TRBV7-9 CASSLNLGPGEQYF
TRBJ2-3 TRBV5-1 CASIRDGGADTQYF
TRBJ1-5 TRBV19 CASSILARVGNQPQHF
TRBJ2-1 TRBV6-5 CASSRGTSGTEQFF
TRBJ1-5 TRBV20-1 CSAQTTGVQPQHF
TRBJ1-5 TRBV5-5 CASSLQGDINQPQHF
TRBJ1-2 TRBV5-4 CASSTKDLPRGYGYTF
TRBJ2-7 TRBV5-8 CASRGTGRHEQYF
TRBJ1-1 TRBV12-5 CASGQGGTAAFF
TRBJ2-1 TRBV7-2 CASTLTSGSYNEQFF
TRBJ2-2 TRBV6-6 CASRAGRINTGELFF
TRBJ1-2 TRBV4-2 CASSPTGGRDGYTF
TRBJ2-3 TRBV5-1 CASSSGLADKDTQYF